These T cell receptor beta chains were read from a single sample in a study of T cell responses to AZD1222 COVID-19 vaccine. The table came from immunoSEQ multiplex PCR; TCRdb's copy has only in-frame clones and leaves some out. The sample comprises around 140,000 clones, about 93% of which are singletons, and 4.5% to 6% rests with the top ten. Here the sequenced sample was peripheral blood, taken on day 0 of AZD1222 vaccination. The source of these receptors is an adult in good health. CDR3s include the opening cysteine and the closing phenylalanine or tryptophan. The D gene is left open where the match is weak. Part of the rows lack a size; the others show once, few, many or a class for expanded clones.

d_call,v_call,cdr3_length,j_call,clone_size,cdr3_aa,cdr3_nt
NA,TRBV19,13,TRBJ2-2,NA,CASSQTRGGELFF,TGTGCCAGTAGTCAAACCCGAGGCGGGGAGCTGTTTTTT
TRBD1,TRBV19,15,TRBJ1-2,NA,CASTAFWTGENGYTF,TGTGCCAGTACCGCCTTCTGGACAGGGGAGAATGGCTACACCTTC
NA,TRBV12-3/TRBV12-4,12,TRBJ2-1,NA,CASSLHYNEQFF,TGTGCCAGCAGTTTACACTACAATGAGCAGTTCTTC
TRBD2,TRBV5-1,19,TRBJ2-7,once,CASSPAVTIDSGRPYEQYF,TGCGCCAGCAGCCCGGCGGTTACTATCGACAGCGGGAGACCCTACGAGCAGTACTTC
NA,TRBV28,13,TRBJ1-2,NA,CASETGYPGGYTF,TGTGCCAGCGAAACAGGGTATCCGGGAGGCTACACCTTC
NA,TRBV6-5,13,TRBJ1-1,NA,CASSYPTNTEAFF,TGTGCCAGCAGTTACCCGACAAACACTGAAGCTTTCTTT
NA,TRBV30,15,TRBJ2-7,NA,CAFHPRRGKSYEQYF,TGTGCCTTCCACCCGCGGCGGGGCAAATCCTACGAGCAGTACTTC
NA,TRBV5-5,13,TRBJ1-1,NA,CASSWSESTEAFF,TGTGCCAGCAGCTGGAGTGAAAGCACTGAAGCTTTCTTT
TRBD2,TRBV9,15,TRBJ2-7,NA,CASSVEGLAGDEQYF,TGTGCCAGCAGCGTAGAAGGGCTAGCGGGAGACGAGCAGTACTTC
NA,TRBV5-1,14,TRBJ2-7,NA,CASSLETGQNEQYF,TGCGCCAGCAGCTTGGAGACAGGTCAGAACGAGCAGTACTTC
TRBD1,TRBV4-3,16,TRBJ2-7,NA,CASSHEPWDRVHEQYF,TGCGCCAGCAGCCACGAACCTTGGGACAGGGTCCACGAGCAGTACTTC
NA,TRBV30,13,TRBJ1-5,NA,CAWRENSNQPQHF,TGTGCCTGGAGAGAAAATAGCAATCAGCCCCAGCATTTT
TRBD2,TRBV5-4,15,TRBJ2-7,NA,CASSPTSGRVGEQYF,TGTGCCAGCAGTCCGACTAGCGGGAGGGTAGGCGAGCAGTACTTC
NA,TRBV2,14,TRBJ1-4,once,CASKLRGGNEKLFF,TGTGCCAGCAAGTTGAGGGGGGGCAATGAAAAACTGTTTTTT
NA,TRBV19,15,TRBJ1-1,NA,CASSSPGVMRTEAFF,TGTGCCAGTAGTTCTCCGGGTGTGATGCGCACTGAAGCTTTCTTT
NA,TRBV6-2/TRBV6-3,14,TRBJ2-1,once,CASSYAGTYNEQFF,TGTGCCAGCAGTTACGCGGGGACCTACAATGAGCAGTTCTTC
TRBD2,TRBV5-1,18,TRBJ2-2,NA,CASSLALPTSGTTGELFF,TGCGCCAGCAGCTTGGCTCTCCCAACTAGCGGGACCACCGGGGAGCTGTTTTTT
NA,TRBV2,15,TRBJ1-1,NA,CASSDVGSMNTEAFF,TGTGCCAGCAGTGACGTTGGCAGCATGAACACTGAAGCTTTCTTT
NA,TRBV4-1,13,TRBJ1-6,once,CASSQTANSPLHF,TGCGCCAGCAGCCAAACAGCTAATTCACCCCTCCACTTT
NA,TRBV6-5,15,TRBJ1-2,NA,CASTERGVVNYGYTF,TGTGCCAGCACCGAACGAGGGGTCGTTAACTATGGCTACACCTTC
NA,TRBV19,15,TRBJ2-5,NA,CASSMGPNRQETQYF,TGTGCCAGTAGTATGGGACCTAACCGGCAAGAGACCCAGTACTTC
NA,TRBV30,14,TRBJ1-3,NA,CACIKGAAGNTIYF,TGTGCCTGCATCAAAGGGGCAGCTGGAAACACCATATATTTT
TRBD1,TRBV19,13,TRBJ1-2,once,CASQDRGVYGYTF,TGTGCCAGCCAAGACAGGGGCGTATATGGCTACACCTTC
NA,TRBV27,15,TRBJ2-1,NA,CASSARGGLNNEQFF,TGTGCCAGCAGTGCAAGAGGGGGGTTGAACAATGAGCAGTTCTTC
NA,TRBV5-1,15,TRBJ1-6,NA,CASSPMGGHNSPLHF,TGCGCCAGCAGCCCGATGGGGGGACATAATTCACCCCTCCACTTT
NA,TRBV5-5,14,TRBJ1-5,NA,CASSSAGGTQPQHF,TGTGCCAGCAGCTCGGCGGGAGGGACTCAGCCCCAGCATTTT
NA,TRBV30,14,TRBJ2-7,NA,CAWSGLGSGLEQYF,TGTGCCTGGAGTGGTCTGGGTTCAGGGCTCGAGCAGTACTTC
NA,TRBV4-2,15,TRBJ1-1,NA,CASSRPQGLDTEAFF,TGTGCCAGCAGCCGACCCCAGGGATTGGACACTGAAGCTTTCTTT
TRBD1,TRBV5-1,15,TRBJ1-2,NA,CASSLGGTVFYGYTF,TGCGCCAGCAGCTTGGGCGGGACAGTCTTCTATGGCTACACCTTC
NA,TRBV18,14,TRBJ2-7,NA,CASSPSGPPAYRYF,TGTGCCAGCTCACCCTCGGGCCCCCCGGCATATCGGTACTTC
NA,TRBV6-2/TRBV6-3,13,TRBJ2-5,NA,CASSAGGGETQYF,TGTGCCAGCAGTGCAGGGGGAGGGGAGACCCAGTACTTC
NA,TRBV5-1,13,TRBJ1-4,few,CASSSGVGEKLFF,TGCGCCAGCAGCTCAGGGGTAGGGGAAAAACTGTTTTTT
TRBD2,TRBV18,17,TRBJ2-1,NA,CASSTGLAGVLGNEQFF,TGTGCCAGCTCGACGGGACTAGCGGGAGTCTTGGGCAATGAGCAGTTCTTC
NA,TRBV11-2,14,TRBJ2-2,NA,CASRTRGSTGELFF,TGTGCCAGTAGAACTCGGGGATCCACCGGGGAGCTGTTTTTT
TRBD2,TRBV2,14,TRBJ2-5,NA,CASTLAATRGTQYF,TGTGCCAGCACCCTAGCGGCAACAAGAGGGACCCAGTACTTC
NA,TRBV7-2,16,TRBJ2-7,NA,CASSLVGVAVSYEQYF,TGTGCCAGCAGCTTAGTGGGAGTAGCGGTTTCCTACGAGCAGTACTTC
NA,TRBV25-1,13,TRBJ1-2,once,CASSERALWGYTF,TGTGCCAGCAGTGAACGGGCTTTATGGGGCTACACCTTC
NA,TRBV5-6,19,TRBJ1-3,NA,CASSFSWGWMDRSGNTIYF,TGTGCCAGCAGCTTTAGTTGGGGATGGATGGATAGGTCTGGAAACACCATATATTTT
NA,TRBV6-5,12,TRBJ2-7,NA,CASRNGRSEQYF,TGTGCCAGCAGGAATGGTAGGAGTGAGCAGTACTTC
NA,TRBV27,12,TRBJ1-1,NA,CASSPGPREAFF,TGTGCCAGCAGCCCAGGGCCCCGTGAAGCTTTCTTT
NA,TRBV21-1,17,TRBJ1-4,NA,CASSKSEGPATNEKLFF,TGTGCCAGCAGCAAATCGGAAGGACCTGCAACTAATGAAAAACTGTTTTTT
NA,TRBV24-1,14,TRBJ2-3,NA,CATSAAGKVDTQYF,TGTGCCACCAGTGCGGCAGGGAAAGTAGATACGCAGTATTTT
TRBD2,TRBV25-1,12,TRBJ2-7,NA,CASSRGSTIQYF,TGTGCCAGCAGTCGCGGGAGTACGATCCAGTACTTC
NA,TRBV6-2/TRBV6-3,15,TRBJ1-3,NA,CASSYVRGSGNTIYF,TGTGCCAGCAGTTATGTTCGAGGCTCTGGAAACACCATATATTTT